These 30 T cell receptor beta chains were all obtained from the same sample, sequenced in a study of cytomegalovirus exposure and HLA in healthy donors. Use of 60 Vbeta and 13 Jbeta primers characterized the PCR. Only in-frame clones appear in the TCRdb table, and some are missing; sequencing was by immunoSEQ multiplex PCR. The sample lists around 210,000 clones, about 77% occurring once. Sequencing used PBMCs. The receptors here all came from a woman aged 25 to 39 in good health and CMV-seronegative.

This clone turned up a few times. Other DNA sequences in this specimen translate into the identical CDR3. J is TRBJ2-5 and V is TRBV9; D remains unclear. Germline assignment: CDR1 SGDLS and CDR2 YYNGEE. Trimming took off 0 bases at V and 1 base at J, with 7 bases between the two ends. This CDR3 is built from 14 residues. The CDR3 loop is CASSVGGSQETQYF. Here the CDR3 DNA reads TGTGCCAGCAGCGTAGGAGGAAGCCAAGAGACCCAGTACTTC.

The chain combines TRBV18 with TRBJ1-1; D is undetermined. V dropped 6 bases and J dropped 2 bases, with 16 bases sitting between them. Looked up from germline, CDR1 is KGHSH and CDR2 is LQKENI. CDR3 length: 15 residues. The CDR3 here is CASSTGLSSNTEAFF. The CDR3 nucleotides are TGTGCCAGCTCCACCGGACTGAGCTCCAACACTGAAGCTTTCTTT.

The genes are TRBV28 and TRBJ1-2; possible D gene TRBD1, 6 bases. Germline V gene lookup returns CDR1 MDHEN and CDR2 SYDVKM. V lost 5 bases and J 3 bases, leaving 22 bases between the germline ends. CDR3 size: 17 residues. CDR3 in amino acids: CASSQGAVQGGYYGYTF. In DNA form, the CDR3 reads TGTGCCAGCAGTCAAGGGGCGGTACAGGGAGGGTACTATGGCTACACCTTC.

This clone appeared a few times. The chain couples TRBV5-6 to TRBJ1-5, with D possibly matching TRBD1 (5 bases). There are 13 residues in the CDR3. CDR1 is SGHDT and CDR2 is YYEEEE in the germline V gene. V lost 0 bases and J 7 bases, leaving 8 bases between the germline ends. This CDR3 reads CASSLGGGQPQHF. The CDR3 DNA reads as TGTGCCAGCAGCTTGGGGGGGGGACAGCCCCAGCATTTT.

The V gene is TRBV20-1, the J gene TRBJ2-3, with 8 bases aligning to TRBD2. Germline V CDR1 and CDR2: DFQATT, SNEGSKA (reference sequence). The CDR3 covers 11 residues. Trimming cost V 6 bases and J 13 bases; bases outside gene matches: 9. The DNA for the CDR3 is TGCAGTGCCGTATCGGGGGGGCCAGAGTATTTT. Translation: CSAVSGGPEYF.

On this clone itself: Germline and junction disagree at one end, which may indicate a read error. The chain joins TRBV7-9 to TRBJ2-7; D remains unclear. This CDR3 has 12 amino acids. The V gene's germline CDR1 is SEHNR and CDR2 FQNEAQ (reference sequence). The CDR3 region is CASSLAGRRHFF. CDR3 in DNA: TGTGCCAGCAGCTTAGCGGGCAGGCGCCACTTTTTT.

V usage is TRBV10-3 and J usage is TRBJ1-2; D gene ambiguous. In germline, CDR1 is ENHRY, CDR2 SYGVKD. This CDR3 contains 13 residues. The germline V and J ends were trimmed by 10 bases and 12 bases, with 24 bases remaining between them. The DNA for the CDR3 is TGTGCCACCCGTCGTCCAGGTACTAGGGTTGACACCTTC. It yields the protein CATRRPGTRVDTF.

The rearrangement joins TRBV13 to TRBJ1-1; D possibly corresponds to TRBD1 (6 bases). The CDR3 loop spans 15 amino acids. Germline CDR1 is PRHDT and CDR2 is FYEKMQ (reference sequence). Trimming took off 4 bases at V and 1 base at J, with 13 bases between the two ends. CDR3 nucleotides: TGTGCCAGCAGCTCGACGGGACACCCGAACACTGAAGCTTTCTTT. This translates into CASSSTGHPNTEAFF.

In DNA, the CDR3 is TGTGCCAGTAGTATCATAGGCGGCTTCGGTGGCTACACCTTC. It specifies CASSIIGGFGGYTF. The genes are TRBV19 and TRBJ1-2; D uncertain. Germline CDR1 and CDR2: LNHDA and SQIVND (reference sequence). V was pared by 3 bases and J by 7 bases, with 15 bases between. This CDR3 is 14 amino acids long.

The chain links TRBV9 to TRBJ2-7, with 10 positions matching TRBD2. This CDR3 region has 14 residues. V gave up 4 bases and J gave up 2 bases; unmatched junction bases: 3. Per the germline V gene, CDR1 is SGDLS and CDR2 is YYNGEE. CDR3 region: CASSLTSGAYEQYF. In DNA form, the CDR3 reads TGTGCCAGCAGCCTAACTAGCGGGGCCTACGAGCAGTACTTC.

The chain is built from TRBV5-4 and TRBJ2-5, with D possibly TRBD2 on 5 matching bases. The length of the CDR3 is 14 residues. V shed 4 bases and J shed 5 bases, with 15 bases lying between them. Germline assignment: CDR1 SGHNT and CDR2 YYREEE (reference sequence). The CDR3: CASSLGSPGETQYF. The CDR3 DNA reads TGTGCCAGCAGCCTTGGGTCCCCGGGGGAGACCCAGTACTTC.

This rearrangement joins TRBV5-6 to TRBJ2-7, with 7 bases lining up with TRBD1. This CDR3 region has 16 residues. The V gene end was trimmed by 1 base and the J gene end by 5 bases; junction bases not matched to a gene: 12. Germline V gene data show CDR1 as SGHDT and CDR2 as YYEEEE. The CDR3 region is CASSLPLGQRGHEQYF. For the CDR3, the DNA is TGTGCCAGCAGCTTGCCACTGGGACAGAGGGGCCACGAGCAGTACTTC.

This chain links TRBV20-1 with TRBJ2-1; D unclear. There are 11 residues in the CDR3. Trimming stripped 2 bases from V and 8 bases from J, with 7 bases between. Looked up from germline, CDR1 is DFQATT and CDR2 is SNEGSKA (reference sequence). Written as DNA, the CDR3 is TGCAGTGCTAGACAGTTCCATGAGCAGTTCTTC. Translation: CSARQFHEQFF.

CDR3 sequence reads: CASSLGAVPFYGYTF. In nucleotides, the CDR3 is TGTGCCAGCAGCTTGGGGGCTGTCCCCTTCTATGGCTACACCTTC. The gene calls are TRBV5-4 and TRBJ1-2; the D is unclear. The V and J ends lost 0 bases and 4 bases respectively, with 13 bases between them. The CDR3 is 15 residues long. Germline V gene sequence: CDR1 SGHNT, CDR2 YYREEE (reference sequence).

The gene calls are TRBV9 and TRBJ2-5; 7 bases map to TRBD1. CDR3 length equals 15 residues. From germline, CDR1 is SGDLS and CDR2 YYNGEE. The V gene end was trimmed by 0 bases and the J gene end by 5 bases; junction bases not matched to a gene: 7. The CDR3 loop is CASSVETGLGETQYF. In DNA form, the CDR3 reads TGTGCCAGCAGCGTAGAGACAGGGCTAGGGGAGACCCAGTACTTC.

The chain uses TRBV28 and TRBJ1-1; D possibly corresponds to TRBD1 (5 bases). This CDR3 is built from 16 residues. The V end was cut by 1 base, the J end by 3 bases, with 15 bases between. Looked up from germline, CDR1 is MDHEN and CDR2 is SYDVKM. The CDR3 nucleotides read TGTGCCAGCAGTTTATCCCCTGGGGCAGGAGACACTGAAGCTTTCTTT. Encoded protein: CASSLSPGAGDTEAFF.

CDR3 sequence reads: CASSQWMWGQRDSPLHF. The CDR3 DNA sequence: TGCGCCAGCAGCCAGTGGATGTGGGGACAAAGAGATTCACCCCTCCACTTT. The chain couples TRBV4-1 to TRBJ1-6; perhaps TRBD1 as D (6 bases). The V and J ends lost 3 bases and 8 bases respectively, with 20 bases between them. CDR1 MGHRA and CDR2 YSYEKL come from the germline V gene. The length of the CDR3 is 17 residues.

The rearrangement joins TRBV5-1 to TRBJ1-1, with D perhaps TRBD1 (5 bases). There are 11 residues in the CDR3. V shed 0 bases and J shed 9 bases, with 6 bases lying between them. CDR1 is SGHRS, CDR2 YFSETQ, per germline. The CDR3 spells CASSLGQKAFF. CDR3 DNA sequence: TGCGCCAGCAGCTTGGGACAGAAAGCTTTCTTT.

This chain's CDR3 is CASRHYSGAYNEQFF. CDR3 sequence (DNA): TGTGCCAGCAGGCATTATAGCGGAGCTTACAATGAGCAGTTCTTC. The J gene is TRBJ2-1, the V gene TRBV6-5, with a tentative D call TRBD2 (6 bases). Germline loops: CDR1 MNHEY, CDR2 SVGAGI. This CDR3 comprises 15 residues. Trimming left V 6 bases short and J 4 bases short, with 16 bases between.

The chain combines TRBV29-1 with TRBJ2-7, with D perhaps TRBD2 (5 bases). Germline lookup yields CDR1 SQVTM and CDR2 ANQGSEA. The CDR3 spans 12 residues. The V end was cut by 5 bases, the J end by 0 bases, with 8 bases between. The chain's CDR3 is CSVRTSSYEQYF. CDR3 DNA: TGCAGCGTTCGGACTTCCTCCTACGAGCAGTACTTC.

The rearrangement uses TRBV2 and TRBJ2-7; tentatively, D is TRBD1 (6 bases). V dropped 2 bases and J dropped 4 bases, with 12 bases sitting between them. Germline loops: CDR1 SNHLY, CDR2 FYNNEI. The CDR3 totals 14 residues. The CDR3 is CASSEKGHQYEQYF. Written as DNA, the CDR3 is TGTGCCAGCAGTGAAAAGGGACACCAGTACGAGCAGTACTTC.

Concerning this clone: This sample also contains other DNA sequences that code for the same CDR3. This chain uses TRBV12-5 with TRBJ2-5; D is uncertain. The germline V and J ends were trimmed by 0 bases and 5 bases, with 4 bases remaining between them. CDR3 length: 12 amino acids. Germline V lookup: CDR1 LGHNT, CDR2 FRNRAP. The CDR3 DNA reads as TGTGCTAGTGGTTTGGTAGAGGAGACCCAGTACTTC. Translated: CASGLVEETQYF.

CDR3 nucleotide sequence: TGTGCCAGCAGCCTACTAGCGGGAGGATACAATGAGCAGTTCTTC. This translates into CASSLLAGGYNEQFF. The chain recombines TRBV7-6 with TRBJ2-1; 12 bases line up with TRBD2. This CDR3 contains 15 residues. Germline values: CDR1 SGHVS, CDR2 FNYEAQ. J was trimmed by 4 bases and V by 5 bases; bases with no gene match: 3.

This sequence joins TRBV5-8 and TRBJ2-5, with a weak D call TRBD2 (5 bases). Looked up from germline, CDR1 is SGHTS and CDR2 is YDEGEE. Between the trimmed V and J ends, which lost 3 bases and 1 base, there was a span of 16 bases. The CDR3 is made up of 16 amino acids. The CDR3 DNA reads TGTGCCAGCAGCTCCCCGGGTGAGGGTATCCAAGAGACCCAGTACTTC. It yields the protein CASSSPGEGIQETQYF. The whole variable domain, remainder taken from reference TRBV5-8 and TRBJ2-5, is EAGVTQSPTHLIKTRGQQATLRCSPISGHTSVYWYQQALGLGLQFLLWYDEGEERNRGNFPPRFSGRQFPNYSSELNVNALELEDSALYLCASSSPGEGIQETQYFGPGTRLLVL.

This clone was seen a few times. The chain recombines TRBV5-4 with TRBJ2-5; D call uncertain. V gave up 8 bases and J gave up 0 bases, with 11 bases separating them. The germline gives CDR1 SGHNT, CDR2 YYREEE (reference sequence). This CDR3 comprises 13 residues. CDR3 sequence: CASSQDYQETQYF. The CDR3 nucleotides read TGTGCCAGTAGCCAGGATTACCAAGAGACCCAGTACTTC.

This clone was counted between two and nine times. V is TRBV5-8 and J is TRBJ1-5; 9 bases are a match to TRBD1. The CDR3 is 14 amino acids. CDR1 and CDR2 from the germline V gene are SGHTS and YDEGEE. V was clipped by 3 bases and J by 7 bases; unmatched bases: 5. The chain's CDR3 is CASSWTGDGQPQHF. The CDR3, as DNA: TGTGCCAGCAGCTGGACAGGGGATGGACAGCCCCAGCATTTT.

V gene TRBV2 combines with J gene TRBJ2-1, with TRBD2 matching over 8 bases. CDR1 is SNHLY and CDR2 is FYNNEI in the germline V gene. The V segment lost 2 bases and the J segment 9 bases; nucleotides outside the gene matches: 6. The CDR3 consists of 14 residues. Here the CDR3 DNA reads TGTGCCAGCAGTGAAAGCGGGAGAGGGTCTGAGCAGTTCTTC. Protein sequence: CASSESGRGSEQFF.

This clone was seen only a few times. The chain links TRBV7-9 to TRBJ1-1; D is possibly TRBD1 (6 bases). In germline, CDR1 is SEHNR, CDR2 FQNEAQ (reference sequence). The CDR3 consists of 16 residues. Trimming removed 8 bases at V and 6 bases at J, with 25 bases between. The CDR3 DNA sequence: TGTGCCAGCGCCCAAGGGGGGGCGGCGTTGCAGGCTGAAGCTTTCTTT. Translated: CASAQGGAALQAEAFF.

As DNA, the CDR3 is TGTGCCAGCAGTCCCGGGACAGGGGGCGGTCAGCCCCAGCATTTT. This encodes CASSPGTGGGQPQHF. This chain uses TRBV5-4 with TRBJ1-5, with TRBD1 matching over 12 bases. The V gene's germline CDR1 is SGHNT and CDR2 YYREEE (reference sequence). The CDR3 is made up of 15 amino acids. Trimming took 5 bases from V and 6 from J; bases not matched to a gene: 6. The full variable domain, its missing parts supplied by reference TRBV5-4 and TRBJ1-5, is ETGVTQSPTHLIKTRGQQVTLRCSSQSGHNTVSWYQQALGQGPQFIFQYYREEENGRGNFPPRFSGLQFPNYSSELNVNALELDDSALYLCASSPGTGGGQPQHFGDGTRLSIL.

The gene calls are TRBV19 and TRBJ2-2; D perhaps matches TRBD2 (5 bases). Germline lookup yields CDR1 LNHDA and CDR2 SQIVND (reference sequence). The length of the CDR3 is 16 residues. V was pared by 7 bases and J by 2 bases, with 17 bases between. CDR3 sequence reads: CASTLHRDLNTGELFF. CDR3 coding DNA: TGTGCCAGTACCCTACATCGGGATCTTAACACCGGGGAGCTGTTTTTT.